These 10 T cell receptor beta chains were sequenced from one sample in a study of beta chain features in type 1 diabetes. TCRB transcripts that were expressed got sequenced, as all of the isolated RNA had been reverse transcribed. The table came from immunoSEQ multiplex PCR; TCRdb's copy has only in-frame clones and leaves some out. In the table there are over 150,000 clones, about 8.1% of which are singletons. Sequenced input: central memory CD4+ T cells from blood. Receptor source: a man between 18 and 35 years old in good health.

This clone showed up just a few times. V is TRBV5-1 and J is TRBJ2-7; a possible D gene is TRBD2 (6 bases). Germline CDR1 reads SGHRS; CDR2 reads YFSETQ. The V and J ends lost 4 bases and 0 bases respectively, with 14 bases between them. This CDR3 has 15 amino acids. The CDR3 spells CASSLGGGDSYEQYF. DNA for the CDR3: TGCGCCAGCAGCCTCGGGGGTGGGGACTCCTACGAGCAGTACTTC. Variable domain in full (rest from reference TRBV5-1 and TRBJ2-7): KAGVTQTPRYLIKTRGQQVTLSCSPISGHRSVSWYQQTPGQGLQFLFEYFSETQRNKGNFPGRFSGRQFSNSRSEMNVSTLELGDSALYLCASSLGGGDSYEQYFGPGTRLTVT.

The chain's CDR3 is CATRPSQGQPQHF. CDR3 DNA sequence: TGTGCCACACGGCCCAGTCAGGGTCAGCCCCAGCATTTT. This chain links TRBV18 with TRBJ1-5, with D maybe TRBD1 (5 bases). The CDR3 has 13 residues. CDR1 is KGHSH, CDR2 LQKENI, per germline. The V end was cut by 10 bases, the J end by 6 bases, with 16 bases between.

The chain uses TRBV15 and TRBJ1-4; 8 nucleotides line up with TRBD1. The ends lost 4 bases at V and 7 bases at J; junction bases unmatched: 8. The germline CDR1 and CDR2 sequences are LNHNV and YYDKDF (reference sequence). The CDR3 spans 15 residues. The CDR3 nucleotides are TGTGCCACCAGCACCTGGACAGGGTTATTTGAAAAACTGTTTTTT. Its translation: CATSTWTGLFEKLFF.

V is TRBV19 and J is TRBJ1-1, with a weak D call TRBD1 (5 bases). V was trimmed by 7 bases and J by 4 bases, leaving 13 bases between them. The CDR3 extends over 13 amino acids. Germline V CDR1 and CDR2: LNHDA, SQIVND (reference sequence). The CDR3 bases are TGTGCCAGTATGGGTCAGGGAAGCACTGAAGCTTTCTTT. This encodes CASMGQGSTEAFF.

In its sample, this clone was seen a few times. This chain joins TRBV19 and TRBJ1-2, with TRBD1 identical over 11 bases. From germline, CDR1 is LNHDA and CDR2 SQIVND (reference sequence). The CDR3 totals 16 residues. The ends lost 9 bases at V and 5 bases at J; junction bases unmatched: 14. DNA for the CDR3: TGTGCCAGCCAGTCCGGGACAGGGGGAAACTTTTATGGCTACACCTTC. It codes for CASQSGTGGNFYGYTF.

The chain recombines TRBV30 with TRBJ2-5, with D uncertain. The CDR3 extends over 13 amino acids. Germline CDR1 and CDR2: GTSNPN and SVGIG (reference sequence). Trimming left V 4 bases short and J 2 bases short, with 11 bases between. CDR3 region: CAWTSRRQETQYF. The CDR3 DNA reads as TGTGCCTGGACTAGTAGAAGGCAAGAGACCCAGTACTTC. Together with reference TRBV30 and TRBJ2-5, the CDR3 gives the full variable domain: SQTIHQWPATLVQPVGSPLSLECTVEGTSNPNLYWYRQAAGRGLQLLFYSVGIGQISSEVPQNLSASRPQDRQFILSSKKLLLSDSGFYLCAWTSRRQETQYFGPGTRLLVL.

This clone was seen repeatedly, ten times or more. The rearrangement joins TRBV30 to TRBJ1-2; possible D gene TRBD1, 5 bases. Germline V gene lookup returns CDR1 GTSNPN and CDR2 SVGIG (reference sequence). The CDR3 has 13 residues. Trimming took 4 bases from V and 3 from J, leaving 12 bases between them. CDR3 nucleotide sequence: TGTGCCTGGATGGCCAGGGTGGACTATGGCTACACCTTC. Translated: CAWMARVDYGYTF.

The J gene is TRBJ1-1, the V gene TRBV9; possibly TRBD1 for D (6 bases). V lost 3 bases, J lost 10 bases, and 19 bases lay in between. The CDR3 has 14 residues. CDR1 SGDLS and CDR2 YYNGEE come from the germline V gene. The CDR3 DNA follows: TGTGCCAGCAGCGCCCGGGACACGGGGAGGGGAGCTTTCTTT. Translating it yields CASSARDTGRGAFF.

J is TRBJ2-7 and V is TRBV28; TRBD2 is a possible D gene (5 bases). CDR1 and CDR2 (germline): MDHEN, SYDVKM. Trimming took off 6 bases at V and 2 bases at J, with 14 bases between the two ends. The CDR3 contains 14 residues. The CDR3 nucleotides read TGTGCCAGCAGAACCTCCGGAGGCGCCTACGAGCAGTACTTC. This encodes CASRTSGGAYEQYF.

This clone was detected only a few times. V gene TRBV5-1 combines with J gene TRBJ1-2, with 10 positions matching TRBD1. The CDR3 is 14 amino acids. With 3 bases clipped from V and 8 bases from J, the junction kept 7 bases outside the gene matches. Germline assignment: CDR1 SGHRS and CDR2 YFSETQ. The CDR3 DNA follows: TGCGCCAGCAGCTCCGGGACAGGGGCTCGAGGCTACACCTTC. Encoded protein: CASSSGTGARGYTF. The variable domain in full, completed from reference TRBV5-1 and TRBJ1-2, reads KAGVTQTPRYLIKTRGQQVTLSCSPISGHRSVSWYQQTPGQGLQFLFEYFSETQRNKGNFPGRFSGRQFSNSRSEMNVSTLELGDSALYLCASSSGTGARGYTFGSGTRLTVV.